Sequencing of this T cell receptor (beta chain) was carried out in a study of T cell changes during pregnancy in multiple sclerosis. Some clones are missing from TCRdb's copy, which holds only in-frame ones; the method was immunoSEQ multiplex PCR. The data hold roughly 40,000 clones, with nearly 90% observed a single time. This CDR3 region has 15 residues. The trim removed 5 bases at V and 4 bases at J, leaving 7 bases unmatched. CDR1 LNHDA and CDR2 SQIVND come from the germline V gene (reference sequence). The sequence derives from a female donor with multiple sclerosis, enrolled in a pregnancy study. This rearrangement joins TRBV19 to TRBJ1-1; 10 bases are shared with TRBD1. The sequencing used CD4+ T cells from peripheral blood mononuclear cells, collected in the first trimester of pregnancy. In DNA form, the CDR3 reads TGTGCCAGTAGTGGCCGACAGGGGGCGGTCACTGAAGCTTTCTTT. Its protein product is CASSGRQGAVTEAFF.